Presented here are 8 T cell receptor beta chains from one specimen sequenced in a study of cytomegalovirus exposure and HLA in healthy donors. The PCR made use of 60 Vbeta and 13 Jbeta primers. Only in-frame clones appear in the TCRdb table, and some are missing; sequencing was by immunoSEQ multiplex PCR. The sample holds about 140,000 clones, about 80% seen once. Sequencing used PBMCs. These receptors all come from a male donor in good health and CMV-seropositive.

A word on this clone: A junction boundary mismatches the germline segment, possibly from a read error. V and J are TRBV7-9 and TRBJ2-3, with D hard to call. This CDR3 comprises 11 residues. Germline V gene sequence: CDR1 SEHNR, CDR2 FQNEAQ (reference sequence). The CDR3 loop reads CASSYTDAQYF. Written as DNA, the CDR3 is TGTGCCAGCAGCTACACAGATGCGCAGTATTTT.

The rearrangement joins TRBV2 to TRBJ2-3; a weak D match, TRBD2 (5 bases). Trimming left V 5 bases short and J 1 base short, with 13 bases between. The germline V gene encodes CDR1 SNHLY and CDR2 FYNNEI. The CDR3 length is 15 residues. CDR3 residues: CASSPEGSRTDTQYF. The DNA of the CDR3 is TGTGCCAGCAGTCCCGAGGGCTCCCGCACAGATACGCAGTATTTT.

This rearrangement joins TRBV28 to TRBJ1-3; weak D call: TRBD1 (5 bases). The germline gives CDR1 MDHEN, CDR2 SYDVKM. The CDR3 has 15 residues. V lost 2 bases and J lost 0, with 8 bases in between. CDR3 sequence (DNA): TGTGCCAGCAGTTTAGCGGACATCTCTGGAAACACCATATATTTT. Its protein product is CASSLADISGNTIYF.

V gene TRBV7-8 combines with J gene TRBJ2-7; TRBD1 might be the D (6 bases). Germline-derived CDR1 and CDR2 are SGHVS and FQNEAQ. This CDR3 has 15 amino acids. V lost 5 bases and J lost 3, with 17 bases in between. The CDR3 protein is CASSPSGAVLYEQYF. The CDR3 coding sequence is TGTGCCAGCAGCCCCTCAGGGGCAGTTCTCTACGAGCAGTACTTC.

The chain recombines TRBV11-2 with TRBJ1-6; possible D gene TRBD1, 5 bases. Trimming took 0 bases from V and 6 from J, leaving 9 bases between them. The germline V gene encodes CDR1 SGHAT and CDR2 FQNNGV. This CDR3 spans 15 amino acids. The CDR3 DNA is TGTGCCAGCAGCTTAGATACGACAGTTAATTCACCCCTCCACTTT. Translation gives CASSLDTTVNSPLHF.

V gene TRBV7-2 combines with J gene TRBJ2-7; D is unresolved. The CDR3 spans 14 residues. Deletions cut 5 bases from V and 7 bases from J, with 18 bases between. Germline-derived CDR1 and CDR2 are SGHTA and FQGNSA. The CDR3, as DNA: TGTGCCAGCAGCACCGTTCCCCCCGCTAGTGAGCAGTACTTC. This codes for CASSTVPPASEQYF.

The genes are TRBV6-6 and TRBJ1-1; tentative D call: TRBD1 (5 bases). This CDR3 has 16 residues. Per the germline V gene, CDR1 is MNHNY and CDR2 is SVGAGI (reference sequence). V was pared by 2 bases and J by 3 bases, with 16 bases between. CDR3 amino acids: CASSYDIRGVDTEAFF. The CDR3 nucleotides read TGTGCCAGCAGTTACGATATAAGGGGCGTGGACACTGAAGCTTTCTTT.

The CDR3 region is CASSHDRGTQYF. In nucleotides, the CDR3 is TGTGCCAGCAGCCATGACAGGGGTACGCAGTATTTT. The chain employs TRBV14 and TRBJ2-3; TRBD1 matches at 8 bases. The length of the CDR3 is 12 residues. V lost 3 bases, J lost 8 bases, and 1 base stayed unmatched. Looked up from germline, CDR1 is SGHDN and CDR2 is FVKESK.